One and the same sample provided the 2 T cell receptor beta chains below, sequenced in a study of shared clonotypes between healthy human individuals. Profiling relied on immunoSEQ multiplex PCR, and the TCRdb table lists in-frame clones only, not all of them. The profile shows a few million clones, more than 90% of them singletons. The sample comprised naive CD4+ T cells sorted from blood. Sample subset: CD45RA+ positively selected. These receptor sequences come from a man aged 18 to 29 in good health.

Details on this clone: The CDR3 ends on some other residue instead of the conserved phenylalanine or tryptophan, so this is likely a read error. J is TRBJ2-7 and V is TRBV5-1, with D perhaps TRBD1 or TRBD2 (6 bases each). CDR1 and CDR2 (germline): SGHRS, YFSETQ. Trimming took 0 bases from V and 5 from J, leaving 15 bases between them. This CDR3 has 15 residues. This CDR3 reads CASSLEAGGSDEQYL. The CDR3 DNA follows: TGCGCCAGCAGCTTGGAAGCCGGGGGCAGCGACGAGCAGTACCTC.

The chain recombines TRBV11-1 with TRBJ1-1, with a tentative D call TRBD1 (5 bases). CDR1 is SGHAT and CDR2 is FQDESV in the germline V gene (reference sequence). V was pared by 0 bases and J by 10 bases, with 18 bases between. CDR3 length equals 15 residues. This CDR3 is CASSLAKTVGGAAFF. The CDR3 DNA is TGTGCCAGCAGCTTAGCGAAGACGGTCGGGGGTGCAGCTTTCTTT.